Sequencing of this TCR beta chain was carried out in a study of T cell responses to AZD1222 COVID-19 vaccine. Study results and caveats: Repertoires were collected only later (after the peak T cell response had occurred). At 160-218 and 743-854, vaccine-associated CD4 TCRs were dominant, and they spanned spike. Only a handful of AZD1222 recipients tested seropositive at baseline. Unmutated regions of variants are reportedly targeted by nearly half of spike-specific TCRs.

The length of the CDR3 is 18 residues. V was trimmed by 4 bases and J by 2 bases, leaving 18 bases between them. Looked up from germline, CDR1 is SNHLY and CDR2 is FYNNEI. Sequencing was performed with immunoSEQ multiplex PCR; in TCRdb, only in-frame clones are kept and a portion is missing. The sample records roughly 170,000 clones, around 94% being singletons. A word on this clone: Its specificity is not known.

This chain links TRBV2 with TRBJ2-6; the D gene is possibly TRBD1 (6 bases). This receptor was obtained from an adult in good health. The material sequenced was peripheral blood, taken on day 0 of AZD1222 vaccination. The CDR3 loop is CASSGWGRGSPGANVLTF. CDR3 coding DNA: TGTGCCAGCAGTGGTTGGGGCAGGGGATCGCCTGGGGCCAACGTCCTGACTTTC. Full variable domain (missing parts from reference TRBV2 and TRBJ2-6): EPEVTQTPSHQVTQMGQEVILRCVPISNHLYFYWYRQILGQKVEFLVSFYNNEISEKSEIFDDQFSVERPDGSNFTLKIRSTKLEDSAMYFCASSGWGRGSPGANVLTFGAGSRLTVL.